This T cell receptor beta chain was documented in a study of post-analysis software for immune sequencing data. In the study overall: Several disease courses (relapsing-remitting, secondary progressive and progressive-relapsing) of multiple sclerosis were included. Study-level findings and limits: Controls had lower frequencies than patients of about 5 TRBV segments, which included TRBV5-6, TRBV5-1 and TRBV20-1. Samples from one preparation batch, clustered by F measure, grouped strongly together.

This clonotype was counted at least ten times. What it binds is not known. V dropped 0 bases and J dropped 0 bases, with 10 bases sitting between them. Germline V gives CDR1 SGHRS, CDR2 YFSETQ. CDR3 length equals 17 residues. Prepared libraries of TCR beta cDNA carried unique molecular identifiers. T cells numbering roughly 0.85 to 11 million gave rise to a few hundred thousand cDNA molecules. Using its own MiXCR run on the PCR reads, TCRdb lists one record per CDR3 protein. The table has approximately 260,000 distinct CDR3 sequences, about 40% seen once. The chain employs TRBV5-1 and TRBJ2-6, with D perhaps TRBD1 (5 bases). The origin of this receptor is a girl aged 10-17 years with multiple sclerosis. Sequencing input: blood. The CDR3 DNA reads as TGCGCCAGCAGCTTGGCGACAGCAAGCTCTGGGGCCAACGTCCTGACTTTC. Protein: CASSLATASSGANVLTF.